This record concerns one T cell receptor (beta chain) sequence. Time point of the sample: patch test 3, about 24 weeks after DPC sensitization. Described treatment: therapeutic diphenylcyclopropenone sensitization with weekly scalp DPC. The V end lost 5 bases, the J end lost 2 bases, and 6 bases lay between the germline ends. The germline gives CDR1 SQVTM, CDR2 ANQGSEA. This CDR3 contains 11 residues. One entry per CDR3 protein results from TCRdb running MiXCR on the RACE reads. The table shows about 90,000 distinct CDR3 sequences, with approximately 11% occurring only once. This entry belongs to a study of human T cells and chemical hapten exposure.

Sample: whole blood, taken in connection with sensitization to the hapten diphenylcyclopropenone (DPC). This clonotype was sampled from a woman in her twenties or thirties with alopecia areata. Some clones in this sample may be carry-over from other donors' samples. This sequence joins TRBV29-1 and TRBJ2-5; D remains ambiguous. The CDR3 DNA follows: TGCAGCGTTAGATCTCAAGAGACCCAGTACTTC. As protein: CSVRSQETQYF.